The 5 T cell receptor beta chains listed next were all sequenced from one sample in a study of type 1 regulatory T cells. TCRdb reprocessed the reads with MiXCR, giving one entry per CDR3 protein. The sample carries some 90,000 distinct CDR3 sequences, 31% recorded once. The sequenced sample consisted of CD4+ T cells, either the whole sample or a sorted fraction (not recorded which). These receptors were taken from a human donor in good health.

There are a few counts of this clonotype. The chain combines TRBV28 with TRBJ2-7; TRBD1 agrees at 7 bases. CDR3 length: 14 amino acids. CDR1 and CDR2 (germline): MDHEN, SYDVKM. The V gene end was trimmed by 3 bases and the J gene end by 2 bases; junction bases not matched to a gene: 4. DNA of the CDR3: TGTGCCAGCAGTTTCGCCGGGACAGCCTACGAGCAGTACTTC. Its protein product is CASSFAGTAYEQYF.

The rearrangement links TRBV24-1 to TRBJ2-1; 11 nucleotides align to TRBD2. The CDR3 totals 16 residues. Trimming removed 6 bases from V and 4 bases from J; junction bases left unmatched: 7. CDR1 and CDR2 (germline): KGHDR, SFDVKD. In DNA form, the CDR3 reads TGTGCCACCAGTCTCACTAGCGGGAGCGGTTACAATGAGCAGTTCTTC. Translated: CATSLTSGSGYNEQFF.

The chain combines TRBV6-2 or TRBV6-3 with TRBJ1-2, with TRBD1 matching over 9 bases. This CDR3 spans 16 amino acids. V lost 3 bases, J lost 4 bases, and 9 bases stayed unmatched. Germline assignment: CDR1 MNHEY and CDR2 SVGEGT. This CDR3 reads CASSYSRTGGGYGYTF. CDR3 DNA sequence: TGTGCCAGCAGTTATTCGAGAACAGGGGGCGGCTATGGCTACACCTTC.

V is TRBV5-4 and J is TRBJ1-1; D gene unclear. Trimming took off 1 base at V and 5 bases at J, with 12 bases between the two ends. Germline V CDR1 and CDR2: SGHNT, YYREEE (reference sequence). CDR3 length: 14 amino acids. CDR3 DNA: TGTGCCAGCAGCTTGTTGGGCGCTTGGACTGAAGCTTTCTTT. This encodes CASSLLGAWTEAFF.

In this sample, this clonotype turned up a few times. The CDR3 reads CATGQGWGYTF. CDR3 sequence (DNA): TGTGCCACCGGACAGGGGTGGGGCTACACCTTC. V usage is TRBV10-3 and J usage is TRBJ1-2, with TRBD1 identical over 9 bases. Unmatched junction bases numbered 5, after V lost 10 bases and J lost 8 bases. The CDR3 sequence is 11 residues long. Germline V gives CDR1 ENHRY, CDR2 SYGVKD.